This TCR beta chain comes out of a study of blood T cell repertoires in COVID-19 (TCRdb year 2020). Study-level background: For ImmuneRACE Cohort 3, a participant was defined as recovered based on two consecutive negative NP/OP PCR tests, clearance by a healthcare professional, or resolution of symptoms. Samples covering the acute and convalescent phases of COVID-19 were provided by collaborators in the United States, Italy and Spain. The prospective study material was composed of cDNA or gDNA derived from T cells, B-cell-depleted T cells, or PBMCs. Subjects who had been exposed to COVID-19, were actively infected with it, or had recovered from it provided the deeply sampled blood TCRbeta repertoires that made up the dataset. A freely available public database, intended as a resource for researchers studying the immune response to SARS-CoV-2, is where the repertoires were released. Samples came from the ongoing ImmuneRACE study (first 160 participants) plus 1,254 subjects from 6 global collaborators. Nearly every sample came with metadata listing a de-identified subject ID, COVID-19 status, age in years and sex. Where available, HLA class I and class II types were obtained from metadata supplied by the sample provider rather than from assay-based typing. The full study reports these points: The amount of clinical and demographic metadata varied by source and participant and was provided uncurated.

The immunoSEQ Assay, a bias-controlled multiplex PCR, was used to amplify TCRbeta CDR3 regions from genomic DNA. The paper's data handling went like this. Within the assay, amplification of reference gene primers was used to estimate how many nucleated cells each sample contained. Sequence reads were collapsed and filtered to measure the absolute abundance of every unique TCRbeta CDR3 rearrangement. For each sample, productive Simpson clonality was calculated as the square root of Simpson's diversity index across productive rearrangements. Drawn from immuneACCESS, this table holds only the in-frame rearrangements with V and J called that TCRdb kept. Clones are partly lost; checked studies trace under half to an unresolved V gene and leave the rest unexplained. The V and J calls and clone size come from that table; D and trimming were worked out from the DNA. This sample lists a few hundred thousand clones; more than 75% were detected once. The ten largest clonotypes hold roughly 2% of the sample.

V is cut back by 5 bases and J by 8 bases, with 16 bases in the junction unmatched. Counted from cysteine to phenylalanine, this CDR3 has 16 amino acids. The entry retains the CDR3 DNA only, 48 bases that are in frame from base 1. The germline V gene (reference sequence) sets CDR1 to LNHDA and CDR2 to SQIVND. About this clone itself: Its antigen is currently not known. Per-base qualities were not stored, and no clone one base away is much larger.

Participants in the prospective study were enrolled through a virtual design, were aged roughly 18 to 100 years, and lived in 24 United States geographic areas. To assign participants to cohorts, the prospective study relied on clinical history that participants themselves reported in a screening survey and a study questionnaire. In the prospective study, mobile phlebotomists collected whole blood, serum and a nasopharyngeal or oropharyngeal swab from each participant. Additional blood draws and questionnaires over an approximately two-month period could optionally be provided by prospective study participants. Blood samples from the prospective study were shipped frozen or at room temperature prior to DNA extraction.

This receptor was taken from a man in his forties in a cohort exposed to, infected with or recovered from COVID-19 (not recorded which). Source material: PBMCs or T cells enriched from blood (not recorded which). The chain couples TRBV19 to TRBJ1-2, and TRBD1 matches 8 of the central bases. The nucleotide sequence is given as TGTGCCAGTAGTTCCCTCCCCGGGACAGGTGAGGAAGGCTACACCTTC. It translates as CASSSLPGTGEEGYTF.